These 12 T cell receptor beta chains share one sample of origin, sequenced in a study of molecular identifiers for immune sequencing clone quantification. From the PCR reads, TCRdb called clonotypes with MiXCR, one entry per CDR3 protein. The table records around 480,000 distinct CDR3 sequences, about 25% of them present only once. Sequencing was done on a sample of naive CD8+ T cells from blood, with Jurkat cell RNA spiked in. Sample subset: FACS-sorted CD8+CD4-CCR7+CD45RA+ naive T cells. The origin of the receptors is a human donor in good health. Some libraries in this study had Jurkat cell RNA spiked in.

The gene calls are TRBV7-8 and TRBJ2-2; 14 bases agree with TRBD2. The CDR3 loop spans 20 amino acids. Germline-derived CDR1 and CDR2 are SGHVS and FQNEAQ. V gave up 5 bases and J gave up 6 bases; unmatched junction bases: 17. The CDR3 bases are TGTGCCAGCAGCCCATACCGGACTAGCGGGGGGTCTGTCATCGCCGGGGAGCTGTTTTTT. Protein product: CASSPYRTSGGSVIAGELFF.

The chain links TRBV20-1 to TRBJ1-4; D is unclear. Trimming pared 3 bases from V and 0 bases from J, leaving 11 bases between. The CDR3 spans 15 residues. The germline V gene encodes CDR1 DFQATT and CDR2 SNEGSKA (reference sequence). The CDR3 DNA follows: TGCAGTGCTAGCCCAAACTTTGCAACTAATGAAAAACTGTTTTTT. It yields the protein CSASPNFATNEKLFF.

Turning to this clonotype: A clone one base away is much larger, so this may be a read error. CDR3 nucleotides: TGTGCCAGCAGTCGAGGGGGTGCTAGCACAGATACGCAGTATTTT. Translated: CASSRGGASTDTQYF. This rearrangement joins TRBV12-3 or TRBV12-4 to TRBJ2-3; TRBD1 might be the D (6 bases). With 5 bases removed from V and 0 bases from J, the gap between germline ends came to 12 bases. The CDR3 loop spans 15 amino acids.

This clonotype was detected only a few times. J is TRBJ2-7 and V is TRBV20-1, with D tentatively TRBD2 (6 bases). Trimming cost V 3 bases and J 5 bases, with 8 bases left between them. The CDR3 length is 11 residues. The germline V gene encodes CDR1 DFQATT and CDR2 SNEGSKA (reference sequence). CDR3 sequence reads: CSARTSHEQYF. CDR3 bases: TGCAGTGCTAGGACTAGTCACGAGCAGTACTTC.

This clonotype was recorded once. The chain recombines TRBV9 with TRBJ2-1; the match to TRBD1 covers 9 bases. V gave up 2 bases and J gave up 5 bases; unmatched junction bases: 5. Germline V gene lookup returns CDR1 SGDLS and CDR2 YYNGEE. The CDR3 length is 15 residues. CDR3 nucleotides: TGTGCCAGCAGCGTCTACAGGGGGCGCGACAATGAGCAGTTCTTC. It specifies CASSVYRGRDNEQFF.

This clonotype has a handful of counts. The chain links TRBV2 to TRBJ1-2, with D perhaps TRBD1 (6 bases). The CDR3 is 15 amino acids. V gave up 6 bases and J gave up 2 bases, with 16 bases separating them. The germline V gene has CDR1 SNHLY and CDR2 FYNNEI. CDR3 in amino acids: CASSPPDTGNYGYTF. For the CDR3, the DNA is TGTGCCAGCAGCCCTCCCGATACAGGGAACTATGGCTACACCTTC.

The rearrangement links TRBV30 to TRBJ2-7, with D tentatively TRBD2 (6 bases). The CDR3 is made up of 14 amino acids. V was clipped by 0 bases and J by 2 bases, with 11 bases between them. CDR1 and CDR2 from the germline V gene are GTSNPN and SVGIG (reference sequence). CDR3 protein: CAWSVLRGTYEQYF. The CDR3 nucleotides are TGTGCCTGGAGTGTACTTCGGGGGACCTACGAGCAGTACTTC.

The rearrangement links TRBV20-1 to TRBJ1-1; TRBD1 is a possible D gene (6 bases). Trimming left V 5 bases short and J 0 bases short, with 13 bases between. This CDR3 has 14 amino acids. Germline CDR1 is DFQATT and CDR2 is SNEGSKA (reference sequence). The CDR3 loop reads CSAVPGDLNTEAFF. In DNA form, the CDR3 reads TGCAGTGCTGTTCCAGGGGACTTGAACACTGAAGCTTTCTTT.

The rearrangement uses TRBV20-1 and TRBJ1-1, with 7 bases aligning to TRBD1. The V segment lost 3 bases and the J segment 5 bases; nucleotides outside the gene matches: 9. The CDR3 totals 14 residues. Germline-derived CDR1 and CDR2 are DFQATT and SNEGSKA (reference sequence). In DNA, the CDR3 is TGCAGTGCTAGCGGCTCCACAGGGGAGACTGAAGCTTTCTTT. Translated: CSASGSTGETEAFF.

This clonotype appeared many times. The chain's CDR3 is CASSLVSSYEQYF. Here the CDR3 DNA reads TGTGCCAGCAGCTTAGTTAGCTCCTACGAGCAGTACTTC. J is TRBJ2-7 and V is TRBV7-8; D gene ambiguous. This CDR3 is 13 amino acids long. CDR1 and CDR2 from the germline V gene are SGHVS and FQNEAQ. The V and J ends lost 1 base and 0 bases respectively, with 4 bases between them.

There are a few counts of this clonotype. The J gene is TRBJ2-2, the V gene TRBV3-1; D gene unclear. Germline CDR1 LGHDT, CDR2 YNNKEL (reference sequence). Trimming left V 4 bases short and J 4 bases short, with 13 bases between. The CDR3 spans 15 residues. CDR3 region: CASSLNPGGTGELFF. For the CDR3, the DNA is TGTGCCAGCAGCCTAAACCCAGGTGGCACCGGGGAGCTGTTTTTT.

In the case of this clonotype: With a much larger clone just one base away, this may be a read error. This sequence joins TRBV15 and TRBJ2-1; tentatively, D is TRBD1 (6 bases). With 8 bases removed from V and 0 bases from J, the gap between germline ends came to 14 bases. CDR1 and CDR2 (germline): LNHNV, YYDKDF (reference sequence). There are 15 residues in the CDR3. The CDR3 nucleotides are TGTGCCACCTGCCCCGGACAGTTCTCCTACAATGAGCAGTTCTTC. It encodes CATCPGQFSYNEQFF.